Listed here is a single T cell receptor (beta chain). The data are from a study of blood T cell repertoires in COVID-19. Study in general: The United States, Italy and Spain were the sources of the acute and convalescent COVID-19 samples. T cells, B-cell-depleted T cells, or PBMCs supplied cDNA or gDNA.

Per the authors' pipeline: Quantification of nucleated cells was approximated via reference gene primer amplification. Here immunoSEQ multiplex PCR was the method, and the copy in TCRdb shows in-frame clones only, minus some. The DNA was the basis for D and trimming; V, J and clone size are from that table. Among under 60,000 clones, about nine tenths were seen once, and the ten largest hold approximately 4%. The CDR3 loop spans 18 amino acids. The V and J ends lost 1 base and 0 bases, in that order; junction bases with no gene match: 9. Germline loops: CDR1 SGHNT, CDR2 YENEEA. The sample was peripheral blood. The V and J genes are TRBV11-3 and TRBJ2-4; 7 bases are shared with TRBD2. This clonotype was sampled from a human donor in a cohort sampled during active COVID-19. CDR3 residues: CASSLASSGGRAKNIQYF. CDR3 DNA: TGTGCCAGCAGCTTAGCGTCTAGCGGAGGGAGAGCCAAAAACATTCAGTACTTC.